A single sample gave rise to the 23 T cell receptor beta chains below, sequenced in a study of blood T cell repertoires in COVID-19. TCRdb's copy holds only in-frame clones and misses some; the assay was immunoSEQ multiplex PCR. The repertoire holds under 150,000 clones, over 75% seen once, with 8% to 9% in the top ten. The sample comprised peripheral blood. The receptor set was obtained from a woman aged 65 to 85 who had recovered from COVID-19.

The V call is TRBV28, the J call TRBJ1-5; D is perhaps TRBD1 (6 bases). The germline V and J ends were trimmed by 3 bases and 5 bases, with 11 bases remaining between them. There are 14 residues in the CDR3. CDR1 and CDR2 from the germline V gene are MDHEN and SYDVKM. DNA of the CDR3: TGTGCCAGCAGTTTGTACAGGGATGATCAGCCCCAGCATTTT. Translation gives CASSLYRDDQPQHF.

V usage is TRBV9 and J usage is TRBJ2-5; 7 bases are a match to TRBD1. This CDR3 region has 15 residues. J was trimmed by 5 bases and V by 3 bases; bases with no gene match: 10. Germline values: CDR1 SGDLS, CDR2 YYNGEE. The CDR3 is CASSARGTGAETQYF. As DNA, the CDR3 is TGTGCCAGCAGCGCAAGGGGCACAGGGGCGGAGACCCAGTACTTC.

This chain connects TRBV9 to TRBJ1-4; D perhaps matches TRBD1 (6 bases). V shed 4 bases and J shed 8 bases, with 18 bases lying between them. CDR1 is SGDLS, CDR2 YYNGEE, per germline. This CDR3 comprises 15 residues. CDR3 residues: CASSLRTGIGEKLFF. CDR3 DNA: TGTGCCAGCAGCCTACGAACAGGGATCGGGGAAAAACTGTTTTTT.

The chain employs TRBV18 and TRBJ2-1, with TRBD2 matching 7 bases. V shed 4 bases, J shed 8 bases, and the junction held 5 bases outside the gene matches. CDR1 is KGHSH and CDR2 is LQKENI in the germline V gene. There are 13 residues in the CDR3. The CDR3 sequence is CASSREGRDEQFF. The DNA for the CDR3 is TGTGCCAGCTCACGGGAGGGGCGGGATGAGCAGTTCTTC.

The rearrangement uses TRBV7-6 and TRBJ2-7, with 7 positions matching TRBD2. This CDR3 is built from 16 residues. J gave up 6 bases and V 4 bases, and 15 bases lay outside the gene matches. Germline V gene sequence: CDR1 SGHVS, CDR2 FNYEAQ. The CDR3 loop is CASSSGGSGRGREQYF. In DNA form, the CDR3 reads TGTGCCAGCAGCTCCGGGGGGTCGGGACGGGGTCGCGAGCAGTACTTC.

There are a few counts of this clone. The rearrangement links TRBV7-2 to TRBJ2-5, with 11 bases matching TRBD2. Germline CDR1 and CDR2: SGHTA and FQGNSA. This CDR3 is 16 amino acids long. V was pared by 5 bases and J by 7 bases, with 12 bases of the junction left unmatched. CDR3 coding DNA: TGTGCCAGCAGCCTCGGACTAGCGGGTGGTATAGGGACCCAGTACTTC. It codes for CASSLGLAGGIGTQYF.

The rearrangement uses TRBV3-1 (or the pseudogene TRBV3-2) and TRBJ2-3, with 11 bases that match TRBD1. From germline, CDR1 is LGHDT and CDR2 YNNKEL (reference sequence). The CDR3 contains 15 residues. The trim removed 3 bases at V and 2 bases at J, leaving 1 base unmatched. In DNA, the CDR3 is TGTGCCAGCAGCCAGGGACAGGGGGTCACAGATACGCAGTATTTT. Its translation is CASSQGQGVTDTQYF.

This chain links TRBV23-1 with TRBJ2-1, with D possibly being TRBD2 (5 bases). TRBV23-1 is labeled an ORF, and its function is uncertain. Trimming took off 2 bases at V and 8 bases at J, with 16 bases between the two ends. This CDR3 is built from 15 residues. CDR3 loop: CASSQRESEHDEQFF. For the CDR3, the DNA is TGCGCCAGCAGTCAAAGGGAGTCGGAGCACGATGAGCAGTTCTTC.

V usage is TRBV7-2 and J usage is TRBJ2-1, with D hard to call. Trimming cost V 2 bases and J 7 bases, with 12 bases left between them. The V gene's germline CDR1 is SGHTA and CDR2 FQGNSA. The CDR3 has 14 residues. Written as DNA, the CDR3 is TGTGCCAGCAGCTTATACGAGGCCGGGAATGAGCAGTTCTTC. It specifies CASSLYEAGNEQFF.

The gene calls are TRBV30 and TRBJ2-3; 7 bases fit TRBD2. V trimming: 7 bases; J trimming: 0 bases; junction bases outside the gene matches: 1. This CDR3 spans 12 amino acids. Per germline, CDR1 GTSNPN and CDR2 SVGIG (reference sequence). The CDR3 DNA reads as TGTGCCTTTAGCGGGAGCACAGATACGCAGTATTTT. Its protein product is CAFSGSTDTQYF.

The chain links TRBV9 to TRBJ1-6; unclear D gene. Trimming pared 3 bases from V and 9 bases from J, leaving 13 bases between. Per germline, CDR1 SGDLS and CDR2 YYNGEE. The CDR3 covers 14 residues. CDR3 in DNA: TGTGCCAGCAGCGCGGGATGGGCCATTTCACCCCTCCACTTT. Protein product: CASSAGWAISPLHF.

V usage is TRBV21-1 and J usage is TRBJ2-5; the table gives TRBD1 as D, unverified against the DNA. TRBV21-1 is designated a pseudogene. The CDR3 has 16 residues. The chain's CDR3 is CASSNSRNTNQETQYF. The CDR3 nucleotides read TGTGCCAGCAGCAATTCCAGAAACACCAACCAAGAGACCCAGTACTTC.

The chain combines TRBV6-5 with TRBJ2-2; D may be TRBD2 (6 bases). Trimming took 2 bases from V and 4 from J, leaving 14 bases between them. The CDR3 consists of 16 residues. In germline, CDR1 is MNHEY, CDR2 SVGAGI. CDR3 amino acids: CASSYVRAGSTGELFF. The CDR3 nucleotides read TGTGCCAGCAGTTACGTTCGCGCGGGATCCACCGGGGAGCTGTTTTTT.

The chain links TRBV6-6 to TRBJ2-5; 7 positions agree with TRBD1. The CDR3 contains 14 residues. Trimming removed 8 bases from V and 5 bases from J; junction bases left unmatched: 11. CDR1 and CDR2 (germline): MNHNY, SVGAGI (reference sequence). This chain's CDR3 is CASSRDSPYETQYF. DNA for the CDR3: TGTGCCAGCTCGAGGGACAGCCCGTATGAGACCCAGTACTTC.

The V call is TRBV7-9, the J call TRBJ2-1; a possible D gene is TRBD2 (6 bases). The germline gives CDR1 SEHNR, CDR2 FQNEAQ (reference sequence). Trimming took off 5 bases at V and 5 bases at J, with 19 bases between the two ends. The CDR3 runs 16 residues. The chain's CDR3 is CASSLAGAGPNNEQFF. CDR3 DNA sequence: TGTGCCAGCAGCCTGGCCGGGGCGGGACCAAACAATGAGCAGTTCTTC.

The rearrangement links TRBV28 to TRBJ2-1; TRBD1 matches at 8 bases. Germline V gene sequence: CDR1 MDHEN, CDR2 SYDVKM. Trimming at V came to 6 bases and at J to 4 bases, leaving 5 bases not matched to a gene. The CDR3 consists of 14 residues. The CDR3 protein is CASSPGGGYNEQFF. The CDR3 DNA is TGTGCCAGCAGCCCAGGGGGCGGATACAATGAGCAGTTCTTC. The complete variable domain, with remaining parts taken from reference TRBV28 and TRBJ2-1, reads DVKVTQSSRYLVKRTGEKVFLECVQDMDHENMFWYRQDPGLGLRLIYFSYDVKMKEKGDIPEGYSVSREKKERFSLILESASTNQTSMYLCASSPGGGYNEQFFGPGTRLTVL.

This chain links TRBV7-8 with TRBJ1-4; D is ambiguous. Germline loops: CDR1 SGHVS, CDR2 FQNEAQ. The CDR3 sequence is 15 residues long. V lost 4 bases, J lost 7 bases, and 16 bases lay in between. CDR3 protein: CASSSMRGDGEKLFF. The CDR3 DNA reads TGTGCCAGCAGCTCGATGCGGGGAGATGGTGAAAAACTGTTTTTT.

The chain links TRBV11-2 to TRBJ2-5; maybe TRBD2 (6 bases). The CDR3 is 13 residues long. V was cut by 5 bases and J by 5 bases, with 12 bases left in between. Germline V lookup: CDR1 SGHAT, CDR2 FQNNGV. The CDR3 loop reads CASSHRGLETQYF. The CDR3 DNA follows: TGTGCCAGCAGCCACCGGGGGTTGGAGACCCAGTACTTC.

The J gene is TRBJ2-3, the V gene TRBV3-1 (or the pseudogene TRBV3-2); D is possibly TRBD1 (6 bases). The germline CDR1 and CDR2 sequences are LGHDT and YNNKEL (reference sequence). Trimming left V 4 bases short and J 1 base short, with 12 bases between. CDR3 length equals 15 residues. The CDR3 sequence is CASSPPGQGTDTQYF. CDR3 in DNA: TGTGCCAGCAGCCCCCCGGGACAAGGCACAGATACGCAGTATTTT.

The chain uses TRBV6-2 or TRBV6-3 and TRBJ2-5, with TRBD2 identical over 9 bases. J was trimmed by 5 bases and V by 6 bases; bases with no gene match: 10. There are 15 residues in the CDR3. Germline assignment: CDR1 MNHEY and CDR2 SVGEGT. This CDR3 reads CASSWRGGALETQYF. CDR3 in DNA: TGTGCCAGCAGCTGGCGGGGGGGGGCGCTTGAGACCCAGTACTTC.

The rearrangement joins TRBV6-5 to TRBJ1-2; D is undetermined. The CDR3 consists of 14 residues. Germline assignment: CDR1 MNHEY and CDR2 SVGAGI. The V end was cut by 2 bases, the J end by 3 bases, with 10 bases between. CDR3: CASSYGGSDYGYTF. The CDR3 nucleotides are TGTGCCAGCAGTTACGGAGGTTCGGACTATGGCTACACCTTC.

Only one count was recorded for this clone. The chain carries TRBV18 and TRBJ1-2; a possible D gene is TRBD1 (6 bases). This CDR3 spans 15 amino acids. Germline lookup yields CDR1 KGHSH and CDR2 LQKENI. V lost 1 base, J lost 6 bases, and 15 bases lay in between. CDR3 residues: CASSPRAADRDGYTF. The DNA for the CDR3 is TGTGCCAGCTCACCACGGGCGGCGGACAGAGATGGCTACACCTTC.

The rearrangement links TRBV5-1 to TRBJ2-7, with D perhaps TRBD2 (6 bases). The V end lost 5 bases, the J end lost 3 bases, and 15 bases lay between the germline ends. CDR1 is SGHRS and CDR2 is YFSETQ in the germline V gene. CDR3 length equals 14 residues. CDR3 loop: CASSWSGVSYEQYF. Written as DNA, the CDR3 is TGCGCCAGCAGTTGGTCGGGGGTAAGCTACGAGCAGTACTTC.